This T cell receptor (beta chain) was retrieved from a study of cytomegalovirus exposure and HLA in healthy donors. Trimming took 7 bases from V and 1 from J, leaving 10 bases between them. CDR1 and CDR2 from the germline V gene are SQVTM and ANQGSEA. This CDR3 comprises 12 residues. A note on this clone: The antigen is undetermined.

Study-level points and caveats: Many donors shared some public TCRs, even though most TCR sequences were rare.

Use of 60 Vbeta and 13 Jbeta primers characterized the PCR. The repertoire was sequenced with immunoSEQ multiplex PCR; TCRdb's copy has only in-frame clones and lacks some. The sample includes around 110,000 clones, 76% of them seen just once. Material for sequencing was PBMCs. The chain has TRBV29-1 and TRBJ1-1, with D possibly TRBD1 on 6 matching bases. The TCR originated in a man younger than 35 in good health and CMV-seronegative. CDR3 amino acids: CSARQANTEAFF. The CDR3 bases are TGCAGCGCACGACAGGCGAACACTGAAGCTTTCTTT.